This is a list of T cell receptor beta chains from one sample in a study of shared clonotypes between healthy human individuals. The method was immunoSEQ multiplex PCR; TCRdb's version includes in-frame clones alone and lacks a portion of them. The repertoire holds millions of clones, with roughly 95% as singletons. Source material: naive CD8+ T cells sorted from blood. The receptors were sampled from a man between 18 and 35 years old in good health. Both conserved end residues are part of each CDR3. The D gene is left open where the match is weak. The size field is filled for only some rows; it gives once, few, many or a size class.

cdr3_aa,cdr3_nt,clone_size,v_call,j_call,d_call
CASSAEGESNSPLHF,TGTGCCAGCAGTGCCGAGGGGGAATCGAATTCACCCCTCCACTTT,.,TRBV2,TRBJ1-6,.
CASSLVTGGDEQYF,TGTGCCAGCAGCTTAGTTACAGGGGGCGACGAGCAGTACTTC,.,TRBV7-8,TRBJ2-7,TRBD1
CASSLATGGLTDTQYF,TGTGCCAGCAGCTTAGCGACCGGGGGACTCACAGATACGCAGTATTTT,.,TRBV7-8,TRBJ2-3,.
CASSYSSENTEAFF,TGTGCCAGCAGTTATAGTTCCGAGAACACTGAAGCTTTCTTT,.,TRBV6-5,TRBJ1-1,.
CASSRQVTYGQYF,TGTGCCAGCAGTAGACAGGTGACCTACGGGCAGTACTTC,.,TRBV6-5,TRBJ2-7,.
CASCDAPSYEQYF,TGTGCTTCTTGTGACGCGCCCTCCTACGAGCAGTACTTC,.,TRBV10-3,TRBJ2-7,.
CASSEGRGRGTDTQYF,TGTGCCAGCAGTGAAGGCAGGGGACGGGGCACAGATACGCAGTATTTT,.,TRBV2,TRBJ2-3,.
CASSNLGTSGKNIQYF,TGTGCCAGCAGCAATCTTGGGACTAGCGGTAAAAACATTCAGTACTTC,.,TRBV7-2,TRBJ2-4,TRBD2
CAWNEGYYNEQFF,TGTGCCTGGAATGAGGGATACTACAATGAGCAGTTCTTC,.,TRBV30,TRBJ2-1,.
CASSVDPADPSYNEQFF,TGTGCCAGCAGCGTAGACCCAGCGGACCCCTCCTACAATGAGCAGTTCTTC,.,TRBV9,TRBJ2-1,.
CASSDQGGSYEQYF,TGTGCCAGCAGTGACCAGGGAGGGTCCTACGAGCAGTACTTC,.,TRBV2,TRBJ2-7,TRBD2
CASSEVGRGYTF,TGTGCCAGCAGTGAAGTGGGGCGAGGCTACACCTTC,few,TRBV2,TRBJ1-2,.
CASSLDYSEAYEQYF,TGTGCCAGCAGCTTAGACTACTCAGAGGCCTACGAGCAGTACTTC,.,TRBV5-5,TRBJ2-7,.
CASSTGAGGSYEQYF,TGTGCCAGTAGTACAGGGGCAGGGGGCTCCTACGAGCAGTACTTC,.,TRBV19,TRBJ2-7,TRBD1
CASTASSRVHYEQYF,TGTGCCAGCACCGCCTCCTCCAGGGTGCATTACGAGCAGTACTTC,.,TRBV21-1,TRBJ2-7,.
CASSSFGTGGWLDF,TGTGCCAGCAGCTCCTTTGGGACAGGCGGGTGGTTAGACTTC,.,TRBV7-9,TRBJ2-7,TRBD1
CASSPLGYEQYF,TGTGCCAGCAGCCCCCTAGGTTACGAGCAGTACTTC,.,TRBV7-8,TRBJ2-7,.
CASSLGGQGAGELFF,TGTGCCAGCAGCTTAGGAGGACAGGGGGCCGGGGAGCTGTTTTTT,.,TRBV7-8,TRBJ2-2,TRBD1
CASSSLRNTEAFF,TGTGCCAGCAGTTCACTCAGGAACACTGAAGCTTTCTTT,.,TRBV27,TRBJ1-1,.
CASGYVSYEQYF,TGCGCCAGCGGGTATGTTTCCTACGAGCAGTACTTC,.,TRBV10-2,TRBJ2-7,.
CASSEPLKLDRVGGYTF,TGTGCCAGCAGTGAACCCCTGAAACTCGACAGGGTCGGTGGCTACACCTTC,.,TRBV2,TRBJ1-2,TRBD1
CASSSIAGGTDTQYF,TGTGCCAGCAGCTCAATAGCGGGGGGAACAGATACGCAGTATTTT,.,TRBV7-3,TRBJ2-3,TRBD2
CASSPSGQPYGYTF,TGTGCCAGCAGTCCATCGGGACAGCCCTATGGCTACACCTTC,once,TRBV28,TRBJ1-2,TRBD1
CASSLDQGRDSPLHF,TGTGCCAGCAGCCTCGATCAAGGGCGCGATTCACCCCTCCACTTT,.,TRBV6-6,TRBJ1-6,.
CASSEQYF,TGTGCCAGCAGCGAGCAGTACTTC,.,TRBV7-3,TRBJ2-7,.
CAWSMTGLTGELFF,TGTGCCTGGAGTATGACAGGGCTCACCGGGGAGCTGTTTTTT,.,TRBV30,TRBJ2-2,TRBD1
CASSSGVGYEQYF,TGCGCCAGCAGCTCAGGGGTCGGGTACGAGCAGTACTTC,.,TRBV5-1,TRBJ2-7,.
CAWSVWGEGYTF,TGTGCCTGGAGTGTATGGGGTGAAGGCTACACCTTC,.,TRBV30,TRBJ1-2,.
CASRLVWIDRVGSPLHF,TGTGCAAGTCGCTTAGTTTGGATAGACAGGGTGGGTTCACCCCTCCACTTT,.,TRBV12-2,TRBJ1-6,.
CASSDPHLAGAYTDTQYF,TGTGCCAGCAGTGACCCTCACTTGGCCGGAGCTTACACAGATACGCAGTATTTT,.,TRBV25-1,TRBJ2-3,.
CASSDLDTSSTDTQYF,TGTGCCAGCAGTGACCTGGACACTTCTAGCACAGATACGCAGTATTTT,.,TRBV25-1,TRBJ2-3,.
CASSSAGTVYEQYF,TGTGCCAGCAGCTCCGCCGGGACAGTATACGAGCAGTACTTC,.,TRBV7-9,TRBJ2-7,TRBD1
CASSLSSSGITGEQFF,TGTGCCAGCAGTTTATCTTCCAGCGGGATAACGGGTGAGCAGTTCTTC,.,TRBV27,TRBJ2-1,TRBD2
CASSLSPGAGNQPQHF,TGTGCCAGCAGTTTAAGTCCAGGTGCGGGCAATCAGCCCCAGCATTTT,.,TRBV27,TRBJ1-5,.
CASSAGDWNEQFF,TGTGCCAGCAGCGCAGGGGATTGGAATGAGCAGTTCTTC,.,TRBV9,TRBJ2-1,.
CASRPGRSLYEQYF,TGTGCCAGCAGACCGGGACGGTCTCTCTACGAGCAGTACTTC,.,TRBV7-9,TRBJ2-7,.
CASSHRHTGESSYGYTF,TGCGCCAGCAGCCACCGACATACTGGGGAAAGTAGCTATGGCTACACCTTC,.,TRBV4-1,TRBJ1-2,.
CASSYSSGRENEQFF,TGTGCCAGCAGTTACTCTAGCGGGAGGGAGAACGAGCAGTTCTTC,.,TRBV6-6,TRBJ2-1,TRBD2
CASSQEQGISDGYTF,TGTGCCAGCAGCCAAGAGCAGGGAATCAGCGATGGCTACACCTTC,few,TRBV4-2,TRBJ1-2,.
CASSIDTPQSLDTQYF,TGTGCCAGTAGTATAGATACCCCCCAGTCCCTAGATACGCAGTATTTT,.,TRBV19,TRBJ2-3,.
CASSDPPLAIGQETQYF,TGCGCCAGCAGTGACCCCCCCCTAGCGATCGGCCAAGAGACCCAGTACTTC,.,TRBV10-2,TRBJ2-5,.